This T cell receptor (beta chain) came from a study of cytomegalovirus exposure and HLA in healthy donors (dated by TCRdb to the late 2010s). Regarding the complete study: In an earlier analysis of about 560 of the donors, around 290 Gb of sequence data and 90 million to 130 million unique TCR beta sequences from 150 million to 200 million T cells were reported. Alongside the repertoire data, information on donor age, sex, ethnicity and CMV serostatus was compiled. All discovery cohort repertoires had been generated on a single sequencing platform. An early release that covered roughly 600 HLA-typed donors contained about 300 gigabases of sequencing data and tens of millions of unique TCR sequences. The study used immunosequencing to profile the T cell repertoires of approximately 650 subjects and linked those repertoires to cytomegalovirus serostatus. Rather than drawing on any new phenotypic data, the later analysis identified candidate immune exposures from TCR beta sequences and the way those sequences occurred across donors. Typing coverage differed by locus: A, B, C, DRB1 and DQB1 were typed in roughly 620-630 donors, DQA1 in about 510, DPA1 in 606, and DPB1 in approximately 450. HLA typing included class I and class II loci at four-digit resolution. In a later analysis, previously published TCR beta repertoires from 550 to 700 donors were re-analyzed and high-resolution HLA genotyping was added so that TCR occurrence patterns could be studied. The study was designed to test whether signatures of past pathogen exposure could be identified by cataloging public T cell receptors. About five DR-DQ haplotypes were treated as single units for association and clustering because of strong linkage in the cohort. Among 300 to 450 genotyped donors of the cohort, an average of about 240,000 unique TCR beta nucleotide sequences were sequenced per donor, 15% to 20% of them non-productive. The study combined high-throughput TCR immunosequencing, statistical association of individual TCRs with disease status, and machine learning to predict cytomegalovirus infection status. In addition to the first cohort of roughly 700 subjects, a separate validation cohort of 100 to 150 different subjects was used. In a later genetic analysis, genome-wide SNP genotypes for about 65% of the roughly 700 donors were used, and that subset was treated as a discovery cohort. Of the 350 to 450 genotyped donors, roughly 80% fell in the genetic ancestry cluster associated with self-reported Caucasian donors. An earlier analysis of some 500 of the donors used high-throughput TCR beta sequencing to judge whether each TCR beta V gene segment behaved as functional or pseudogenic.

In total, roughly 710 healthy bone marrow donors made up the cohort. At the time of sampling, every cohort member was nominally healthy, though immune exposures that went unrecorded were likely present. The donor tested CMV seropositive and was one of the 289 seropositive cohort members. A peripheral blood sample was provided by each donor, and peripheral blood mononuclear cells were used for TCR beta sequencing. Genomic DNA was extracted from the blood cell samples with the Qiagen DNeasy Blood Extraction Kit. Its CDR3 holds 14 amino acids, cysteine through phenylalanine. Kept here is only the CDR3 DNA, which spans 42 bases and is read in frame from base 1. The junction shows trimming of 0 bases on V and 1 base on J, plus 7 bases between the germline ends. From the germline V gene, CDR1 is SGHRS and CDR2 is YFSETQ. This clone has a handful of counts. Its antigen has not been determined. Per-nucleotide qualities are absent, and no much larger clonotype sits a single base away.

The method behind the library was the immunoSEQ multiplex PCR assay. A mixture of 60 forward primers for TCR Vbeta segments and 13 reverse primers for TCR Jbeta segments was used in the multiplex PCR. A multiplex PCR assay on genomic DNA amplified the CDR3 region of rearranged TCR beta genes. The amplified TCR beta libraries were sequenced on the Illumina HiSeq System as 87-base-pair reads. The original methods were these. Across the roughly 640 repertoires, a later analysis counted 80 million or so unique TCR beta chains, some 11 million of which were shared by at least two donors. Raw reads were error-corrected and collapsed into unique sequences with a nearest-neighbor algorithm that merged closely related sequences to remove PCR and sequencing errors. CDR3 sequences were aligned to IMGT reference sequences to assign V, D and J gene segments. Each retained sequence needed at least a six-nucleotide match to both a V gene segment and a J gene segment. Rearrangements were classified as productive when the CDR3 lacked stop codons and remained in frame with V and J, and all other rearrangements were classified as non-productive. CDR3 was defined by IMGT convention, running from the second conserved V-encoded cysteine to the conserved J-encoded phenylalanine. Sequences without an unambiguous match to a single V gene segment were excluded from the earlier analysis of a few hundred of the donors. An earlier analysis of some 610 of the donors called V segments functional above 56.7% productive rearrangements and segregating when the between-donor standard deviation exceeded 5%. A statistical classification framework was built for diagnosing cytomegalovirus status from the catalog of TCR beta chain sequences. In a later analysis, TCR nucleotide sequences were compared against IMGT/GENE-DB human TR gene sequences so that V and J genes could be assigned. Using the TCRdist pipeline, a later analysis assigned CDR3 sequences along with most-parsimonious VDJ recombination scenarios. In a later analysis, each TCR beta chain was defined by its CDR3 amino acid sequence together with its V-gene family, and reads without a unique V-gene family were excluded. To address suspected cross-contamination and a sequencing artifact, a later analysis removed around 590 highly shared, low-generation-probability nucleotide sequences. A later analysis calculated a clonal expansion index for each public chain from normalized within-repertoire ranks of inferred template counts. In a later analysis, generation probabilities were computed with a VDJ recombination model fitted to out-of-frame rearrangements, and the resulting probabilities were checked against IGoR. A later analysis scored TCR-TCR, TCR-HLA and TCR-CMV co-occurrence with hypergeometric tests, applying a repertoire-size bias correction to TCR pairs. A later analysis estimated false discovery rates by permuting HLA or CMV assignments 20 times. In a later analysis, co-occurring TCRs were grouped using DBSCAN, and TCRdist sequence similarity was added for clustering within HLA-allele-positive subsets. Repertoires with fewer than 30,000 or more than 120,000 public chains, plus five repertoires with anomalous nucleotide sharing, were excluded from co-occurrence clustering. TCRdb holds this immuneACCESS table with in-frame rearrangements only. Some clones are missing; in checked studies, unresolved V genes explain under half, and the rest has no known cause. That table furnishes V, J and clone size, whereas the DNA furnished D and trimming. A total of about 96,000 clones appear in this sample, roughly 74% of them only once. The ten largest clones capture 3% of the sample.

What the work shows at the level of the full study, not this receptor alone: For the cohort, immune exposure information was limited to CMV serostatus. Because counts were too low, about 15 rarely observed V segments, including chromosome 9 orphons, were left out of the earlier analysis of some 600 of the donors. Most TCR sequences were seen in very few donors, while some public TCRs were found in many individuals. A later genetic analysis associated a missense DCLRE1C variant with V-gene and J-gene trimming of TCR beta chains, and an independent cohort replicated the association. According to a later analysis, TCR association rates differed among HLA loci, with DRB1 alleles showing the most associated TCRs and HLA-C alleles showing the fewest. The cohort was sequenced for TCR beta chains only, and without alpha or paired-chain data the features that could be detected were limited. According to a later analysis, most CMV-associated TCR beta chains appeared to be HLA-restricted, and the HLA associations seemed to be driven largely by CMV exposure. Compared with the approximately 670-donor mean, donors in an Asian-associated ancestry cluster had fewer N-insertions in productive TCRs, according to a later genetic analysis. Linkage disequilibrium might explain the correlated functional status among segregating V segments, but an unknown experimental factor could not be ruled out. It was suggested by the authors that the approach could potentially be generalized to other disease states and immunological phenotypes. Because HLA typing was unavailable for some donors at each locus, only the typed subset was used in association tests. Specific HLA alleles were associated with 15,000 to 20,000 TCR beta sequences at a false discovery rate of 0.05 in a later analysis. In a later analysis, HLA-associated TCR beta chains were found to be more clonally expanded and to have lower generation probabilities than equally common non-associated chains. The presence/absence analyses assumed that sequencing depth was roughly uniform across donors, and that assumption may not be true. When HLA alleles, especially DR and DQ, strongly co-occurred, attributing TCR associations to individual alleles was difficult. In a later analysis, several top co-occurrence clusters were reported to appear linked to parvovirus B19, influenza, CMV and Epstein-Barr virus. In the study, approximately 160 TCR beta chains were listed as associated with cytomegalovirus. A further reported finding was that TCR beta sequences accurately predicted the HLA-A and HLA-B alleles for most subjects in the first cohort. Some IMGT-functional V segments, including TRBV6-2 and TRBV6-3, could not be distinguished by the 87-base-pair reads and were therefore excluded. A group of highly shared sequence variants was considered likely to be a technical artifact of the sequencing pipeline. A few of the identified cytomegalovirus-associated TCR beta chains were confirmed in vitro to be specific for cytomegalovirus antigens. Cytomegalovirus status was reported to be diagnosed by the classifier with high specificity and sensitivity in both the original and validation cohorts. In an earlier analysis of roughly 500 of the donors, most TCR beta V segments appeared in productive rearrangements about 87% or about 30% of the time, broadly matching IMGT annotations.

The receptor comes from a female donor in good health and CMV-seropositive. The receptor chain draws on TRBV5-1 and TRBJ1-1, with the D gene uncertain. The sample taken for sequencing was PBMCs. The CDR3 protein sequence reads: CASSLALENTEAFF. Read as DNA, the sequence is TGCGCCAGCAGCTTGGCCCTAGAGAACACTGAAGCTTTCTTT.